This TCR beta chain was identified in a study of neurological immune-mediated disorders. The CDR3 runs 13 residues. Trimming stripped 3 bases from V and 2 bases from J, with 11 bases between. Germline CDR1 reads DFQATT; CDR2 reads SNEGSKA (reference sequence). TCRdb called the 5' RACE reads again in MiXCR, with one record for every CDR3 protein. This table has some 28,000 distinct CDR3 sequences, around 12% appearing once. The sequence was obtained from a man between 60 and 70 years old in good health. V and J are TRBV20-1 and TRBJ2-7; the D is unclear. Sequencing input: PBMCs. The CDR3 sequence: CSARMASTYEQYF. CDR3 in DNA: TGCAGTGCTAGGATGGCTAGTACCTACGAGCAGTACTTC.